This is a list of T cell receptor beta chains from one sample in a study of blood T cell repertoires in COVID-19. The data were produced by immunoSEQ multiplex PCR, yet TCRdb's version contains in-frame clones alone and is incomplete. The sample yields about 360,000 clones, around 90% seen once. The sample taken for sequencing was peripheral blood. The receptors were sampled from a human donor in a cohort sampled during active COVID-19. Each CDR3 is given with its conserved first and last residue. The D gene is left open where the match is weak. Part of the rows lack a size; the others show once, few, many or a class for expanded clones.

abundance,d_gene,v_gene,j_gene,CDR3nt,CDR3aa
.,TRBD1,TRBV7-3,TRBJ2-1,TGTGCCAGCAGCCACCAGGGGACAGGTTACTACAATGAGCAGTTCTTC,CASSHQGTGYYNEQFF
.,TRBD1,TRBV27,TRBJ2-7,TGTGCCAGCAGTTCCCCCCTCGGGACAGGGGGGAACGAGCAGTACTTC,CASSSPLGTGGNEQYF
few,.,TRBV4-1,TRBJ1-5,TGCGCCAGCAGCCCGTCCAGGGGTAGCAATCAGCCCCAGCATTTT,CASSPSRGSNQPQHF
.,TRBD1,TRBV5-1,TRBJ2-7,TGCGCCAGTGAAGCGGGGACAGGGAAATACGAGCAGTACTTC,CASEAGTGKYEQYF
.,TRBD1,TRBV19,TRBJ2-2,TGTGCCAGTAGTATAGGGGGGACAGCGAACACCGGGGAGCTGTTTTTT,CASSIGGTANTGELFF
.,TRBD1,TRBV6-5,TRBJ2-5,TGTGCCAGCAGACGGGACAGGGGGAGCCAAGAGACCCAGTACTTC,CASRRDRGSQETQYF
.,.,TRBV14,TRBJ2-6,TGTGCCAGCAGCCAATTACAGGGCCCCTCTGGGGCCAACGTCCTGACTTTC,CASSQLQGPSGANVLTF
.,TRBD1,TRBV19,TRBJ1-2,TGTGCCAGTAACAATCCCCACAGGGGGAGGTTCTATGGCTACACCTTC,CASNNPHRGRFYGYTF
.,.,TRBV5-8,TRBJ2-7,TGTGCCAGCAGCTTGGAGGGCGGACTCTACGAGCAGTACTTC,CASSLEGGLYEQYF
.,TRBD1,TRBV5-1,TRBJ2-1,TGCGCCAGCAGCTTGCAGGGGGCCCATTACAATGAGCAGTTCTTC,CASSLQGAHYNEQFF
few,TRBD1,TRBV29-1,TRBJ1-2,TGCAGCGCTAAGGACACAGGGGGCGATGGCTACACCTTC,CSAKDTGGDGYTF
.,.,TRBV19,TRBJ1-5,TGTGCCAGTAGTATGTCGGAGCAGCCCCAGCATTTT,CASSMSEQPQHF
.,.,TRBV28,TRBJ1-2,TGTGCCACCAGACCTCCGGCTAACTATGGCTACACCTTC,CATRPPANYGYTF
many,TRBD2,TRBV6-5,TRBJ2-7,TGTGCCAGCAGTTCTTGGACTAGCGGATACTTC,CASSSWTSGYF
.,TRBD1,TRBV10-2,TRBJ1-4,TGCGCCAGCAGTGATAGACAGGGGGAGAATGAAAAACTGTTTTTT,CASSDRQGENEKLFF
.,TRBD2,TRBV9,TRBJ2-7,TGTGCCAGCAGCGAGGGGGGGCTAGCGGGAGCCTCTTCCTACGAGCAGTACTTC,CASSEGGLAGASSYEQYF
.,.,TRBV5-1,TRBJ2-7,TGCGCCAGCAGCTTGGGGGTAGGGGATGGTGACGAGCAGTACTTC,CASSLGVGDGDEQYF
.,.,TRBV20-1,TRBJ1-1,TGCAGTGCTAGTCGGCAGGCCACTGAAGCTTTCTTT,CSASRQATEAFF
.,.,TRBV5-6,TRBJ2-7,TGTGCCAGCAGCCCGTTTCTAGCTTGGGAGCAGTACTTC,CASSPFLAWEQYF
once,TRBD1,TRBV30,TRBJ1-5,TGTGCCTGGAGTGTAAGCGGACAGGCCCTAAATAGCAATCAGCCCCAGCATTTT,CAWSVSGQALNSNQPQHF
.,.,TRBV14,TRBJ2-3,TGTGCCAGCAGCCACCGAGGGCCATATACGCAGTATTTT,CASSHRGPYTQYF
.,.,TRBV29-1,TRBJ1-1,TGCAGCGTTGGTACAGGGACTGAAGCTTTCTTT,CSVGTGTEAFF
.,.,TRBV5-6,TRBJ2-5,TGTGCCAGCAGCTTGGATGGTTTGTGGGAGAGCAGAGAGACCCAGTACTTC,CASSLDGLWESRETQYF
.,.,TRBV3-1/TRBV3-2,TRBJ2-2,TGTGCCAGCAGCCAAGTTCGCCTTAAGAGGAGGAACACCGGGGAGCTGTTTTTT,CASSQVRLKRRNTGELFF